Described below is a single T cell receptor beta chain sequence and its context. The sample comes from a study of shared clonotypes between healthy human individuals. Profiling relied on immunoSEQ multiplex PCR, and the TCRdb table lists in-frame clones only, not all of them. The table lists some 1.5 million clones, about 96% of them singletons, with over 1% in the top ten. The CDR3 is 12 amino acids. The V gene's germline CDR1 is MDHEN and CDR2 SYDVKM. The V gene end was trimmed by 8 bases and the J gene end by 6 bases; junction bases not matched to a gene: 7. The receptor comes from a man aged 25 to 45 in good health. The chain uses TRBV28 and TRBJ2-7, with TRBD1 matching 7 bases. The specimen sequenced was naive CD4+ T cells sorted from blood. As for subset: CD45RA+ positively selected. CDR3: CASGYRGLEQYF. The DNA of the CDR3 is TGTGCCAGCGGGTACAGGGGCCTCGAGCAGTACTTC.